These 21 T cell receptor beta chains originate from one sample sequenced in a study of type 1 regulatory T cells. These receptors are not linked to any known antigen. TCRdb processed the reads anew with MiXCR; each CDR3 protein has one entry. In the table there are more than 60,000 distinct CDR3 sequences, approximately 60% of which are singletons. Material: cultured non-Tr1 T cells, either the whole culture or a sorted T cell fraction (not recorded which). These receptor sequences come from a human donor in good health.

In this sample, this clonotype turned up a few times. The chain joins TRBV11-2 to TRBJ2-5; tentative D call: TRBD2 (5 bases). The CDR3 extends over 13 amino acids. Trimming took off 8 bases at V and 5 bases at J, with 15 bases between the two ends. Germline assignment: CDR1 SGHAT and CDR2 FQNNGV. This chain's CDR3 is CASRPGDRETQYF. CDR3 coding DNA: TGTGCCAGCCGCCCCGGGGATAGGGAGACCCAGTACTTC.

This clonotype was observed a handful of times. The chain carries TRBV20-1 and TRBJ2-7; TRBD2 matches 10 bases. J gave up 4 bases and V 8 bases, and 11 bases lay outside the gene matches. The germline gives CDR1 DFQATT, CDR2 SNEGSKA (reference sequence). This CDR3 has 14 amino acids. The CDR3 sequence is CSTTVLAGPYEQYF. In DNA form, the CDR3 reads TGCAGTACCACCGTACTAGCGGGACCTTACGAGCAGTACTTC.

This clonotype was counted a few times. V is TRBV6-2 or TRBV6-3 and J is TRBJ2-7, with 12 bases matching TRBD1. In germline, CDR1 is MNHEY, CDR2 SVGEGT. This CDR3 has 15 amino acids. Unmatched junction bases numbered 5, after V lost 2 bases and J lost 6 bases. The CDR3, as DNA: TGTGCCAGCAGTTACCGGGACAGGGGGCTGAGCGAGCAGTACTTC. Its protein product is CASSYRDRGLSEQYF.

The chain couples TRBV6-5 to TRBJ2-7, with 8 bases that match TRBD2. The CDR3 loop spans 16 amino acids. Germline trimming cut 5 bases from V and 4 bases from J; bases unmatched to any gene: 13. Per germline, CDR1 MNHEY and CDR2 SVGAGI. The CDR3 DNA sequence: TGTGCCAGCAGTACACCGGGGGGGGGAGGGCTTTACGAGCAGTACTTC. Encoded protein: CASSTPGGGGLYEQYF.

The chain combines TRBV6-2 or TRBV6-3 with TRBJ2-5; 7 nucleotides align to TRBD2. The CDR3 is 17 amino acids. Germline assignment: CDR1 MNHEY and CDR2 SVGEGT. J lost 2 bases, V lost 6 bases, and 15 bases had no gene match. CDR3: CASSTYALAGKQETQYF. CDR3 sequence (DNA): TGTGCCAGCAGCACTTACGCGTTAGCGGGCAAACAAGAGACCCAGTACTTC.

The V call is TRBV5-1, the J call TRBJ1-4, with D hard to call. CDR3 length: 13 residues. Germline CDR1 and CDR2: SGHRS and YFSETQ. V lost 8 bases and J lost 8, with 16 bases in between. CDR3 DNA: TGCGCCAGGGCCCGGGCGGTTAGGGAAAAACTGTTTTTT. Translation gives CARARAVREKLFF.

In its sample, this clonotype was seen once. This may arise from a read error, as a much more abundant clone is one base away. The chain has TRBV27 and TRBJ2-1, with 8 bases fitting TRBD1. The J segment lost 13 bases and the V segment lost 5 bases, leaving 13 bases of the junction unmatched. Germline CDR1 is MNHEY and CDR2 is SMNVEV (reference sequence). This CDR3 has 14 amino acids. CDR3 DNA: TGTGCCAGCAGTACCCGGACAGGGCTGGAGACCCAGTTCTTC. As protein: CASSTRTGLETQFF.

The chain employs TRBV12-3 or TRBV12-4 and TRBJ2-3, with a possible D match to TRBD2 (5 bases). Trimming stripped 5 bases from V and 4 bases from J, with 13 bases between. This CDR3 has 14 amino acids. The CDR3 region has the DNA TGTGCCAGCAGTCCCACACTAGGGCCAGATACGCAGTATTTT. It codes for CASSPTLGPDTQYF.

Only one count was recorded for this clonotype. The chain joins TRBV30 to TRBJ2-2; 9 bases map to TRBD1. The germline gives CDR1 GTSNPN, CDR2 SVGIG (reference sequence). J was trimmed by 0 bases and V by 3 bases; bases with no gene match: 8. The CDR3 length is 17 residues. In DNA form, the CDR3 reads TGTGCCTGGAGACCATACAGGGGGCTCTCGAACACCGGGGAGCTGTTTTTT. Protein sequence: CAWRPYRGLSNTGELFF.

This chain joins TRBV4-3 and TRBJ1-4, with D tentatively TRBD1 (6 bases). The CDR3 totals 14 residues. CDR1 and CDR2 (germline): LGHNA, YSLEER. The V end was cut by 6 bases, the J end by 8 bases, with 16 bases between. CDR3: CASSPSQGPEKLFF. DNA for the CDR3: TGCGCCAGCAGTCCTTCCCAGGGGCCCGAAAAACTGTTTTTT.

This clonotype was observed a few times. The V and J genes are TRBV20-1 and TRBJ2-7, with a possible D match to TRBD2 (5 bases). In germline, CDR1 is DFQATT, CDR2 SNEGSKA (reference sequence). V lost 5 bases and J 2 bases, leaving 13 bases between the germline ends. The CDR3 is made up of 13 amino acids. CDR3: CSAGFGLTYEQYF. The CDR3, as DNA: TGCAGTGCTGGGTTCGGACTCACCTACGAGCAGTACTTC.

The CDR3: CSATGRPTEAFF. CDR3 nucleotides: TGCAGTGCAACGGGACGGCCCACTGAAGCTTTCTTT. The chain is built from TRBV20-1 and TRBJ1-1; possible D gene TRBD1, 5 bases. The germline V gene has CDR1 DFQATT and CDR2 SNEGSKA (reference sequence). The V end lost 6 bases, the J end lost 4 bases, and 12 bases lay between the germline ends. The CDR3 runs to 12 residues.

V is TRBV2 and J is TRBJ1-2, with D possibly TRBD1 on 5 matching bases. This CDR3 region has 11 residues. Germline CDR1 is SNHLY and CDR2 is FYNNEI. The ends were cut back, 8 bases at V and 10 bases at J, with 14 bases in the middle. CDR3 DNA: TGTGCCAGCGGCCTAGACAGCACCTACACCTTC. Translation: CASGLDSTYTF. Full variable domain (outside the CDR3, taken from reference TRBV2 and TRBJ1-2): EPEVTQTPSHQVTQMGQEVILRCVPISNHLYFYWYRQILGQKVEFLVSFYNNEISEKSEIFDDQFSVERPDGSNFTLKIRSTKLEDSAMYFCASGLDSTYTFGSGTRLTVV.

The chain uses TRBV12-3 or TRBV12-4 and TRBJ1-2, with 9 positions matching TRBD1. The length of the CDR3 is 13 residues. V lost 7 bases, J lost 7 bases, and 7 bases stayed unmatched. CDR3 residues: CASNARDRVGYTF. CDR3 DNA sequence: TGTGCCAGCAACGCCCGGGACAGGGTTGGCTACACCTTC.

This chain connects TRBV5-4 to TRBJ2-5, with 8 bases lining up with TRBD1. Germline CDR1 is SGHNT and CDR2 is YYREEE (reference sequence). This CDR3 has 14 amino acids. V was clipped by 3 bases and J by 2 bases; unmatched bases: 3. CDR3 sequence reads: CASSSGQGQETQYF. In DNA form, the CDR3 reads TGTGCCAGCAGCTCAGGACAGGGTCAAGAGACCCAGTACTTC.

This chain joins TRBV12-3 or TRBV12-4 and TRBJ2-2; tentatively, D is TRBD2 (5 bases). Trimming cost V 5 bases and J 3 bases, with 10 bases left between them. The CDR3 sequence is 14 residues long. DNA of the CDR3: TGTGCCAGCAGTCCTTGGACTGACACCGGGGAGCTGTTTTTT. This gives the protein CASSPWTDTGELFF.

J is TRBJ2-7 and V is TRBV3-1; TRBD2 matches 7 bases. CDR3 length: 14 residues. J gave up 4 bases and V 5 bases, and 8 bases lay outside the gene matches. The germline V gene encodes CDR1 LGHDT and CDR2 YNNKEL (reference sequence). CDR3 protein: CASSVGDYSYEQYF. CDR3 DNA: TGTGCCAGCAGCGTCGGGGACTATAGTTACGAGCAGTACTTC.

This chain connects TRBV6-2 or TRBV6-3 to TRBJ2-7; 10 nucleotides agree with TRBD1. V lost 5 bases and J lost 6; bases outside the gene matches: 4. CDR1 is MNHEY, CDR2 SVGEGT, per germline. This CDR3 contains 13 residues. The DNA for the CDR3 is TGTGCCAGCAGTACCGGGACAGGGGTCGAGCAGTACTTC. Translated, it gives CASSTGTGVEQYF.

The genes are TRBV11-2 and TRBJ2-7, with 7 bases matching TRBD2. J lost 6 bases, V lost 4 bases, and 15 bases had no gene match. This CDR3 spans 16 amino acids. Germline CDR1 and CDR2: SGHAT and FQNNGV. CDR3 nucleotide sequence: TGTGCCAGCAGCTCCCCCGGTGGGCGGGAGACGCCCGAGCAGTACTTC. It is translated as CASSSPGGRETPEQYF.

Comment on this clonotype: An end of the junction does not agree with germline; a read error may underlie this. The rearrangement uses TRBV5-1 and TRBJ2-2, with D unresolved. Germline CDR1 reads SGHRS; CDR2 reads YFSETQ. This CDR3 is built from 15 residues. The CDR3 here is CVSTPGGQYTGELFF. CDR3 coding DNA: TGCGTCAGCACCCCCGGTGGCCAGTACACCGGGGAGCTGTTTTTT. Full variable domain (missing parts from reference TRBV5-1 and TRBJ2-2): KAGVTQTPRYLIKTRGQQVTLSCSPISGHRSVSWYQQTPGQGLQFLFEYFSETQRNKGNFPGRFSGRQFSNSRSEMNVSTLELGDSALYLCVSTPGGQYTGELFFGEGSRLTVL.

The V call is TRBV6-1, the J call TRBJ1-2; 7 bases are shared with TRBD1. V dropped 6 bases and J dropped 8; count of bases not matched to a gene: 9. The germline gives CDR1 MNHNS, CDR2 SASEGT. This CDR3 contains 13 residues. CDR3 protein: CASRETGTEGYTF. The DNA of the CDR3 is TGTGCCAGCAGGGAGACAGGGACGGAGGGCTACACCTTC.